The 8 T cell receptor beta chains reported below all come from one sample, sequenced in a study of cytomegalovirus exposure and HLA in healthy donors (dated 2017 in TCRdb). Receptors were amplified or captured by the immunoSEQ multiplex PCR assay. For the multiplex PCR, a mixture combining 60 forward primers for TCR Vbeta segments and 13 reverse primers for TCR Jbeta segments was used. The table comes from immuneACCESS by way of TCRdb, which keeps in-frame sequences with V and J called. Part of the clones is missing from these tables; in studies checked, under half for an unresolved V gene and the rest for unknown reasons. For this sample the table gives about 190,000 clones, of which approximately 78% were detected only once. The ten largest clones represent over 12% of the sample. Specimen: PBMCs. Receptors were obtained from a woman between 25 and 40 years old in good health and CMV-seropositive.

J is TRBJ1-2 and V is TRBV11-2, with D possibly TRBD1 on 5 matching bases. From germline, CDR1 is SGHAT and CDR2 FQNNGV. Trimming took 0 bases from V and 7 from J, leaving 15 bases between them. This CDR3 is 15 amino acids long. The CDR3 reads CASSLEMGGVSGYTF. CDR3 sequence (DNA): TGTGCCAGCAGCTTAGAGATGGGGGGAGTTAGTGGCTACACCTTC.

The CDR3 bases are TGTGCCAGTAGTATATCAGCTGGGGAGAATCAGCCCCAGCATTTT. Amino acids: CASSISAGENQPQHF. This chain joins TRBV19 and TRBJ1-5; D is unclear. The CDR3 is made up of 15 amino acids. Trimming cost V 2 bases and J 4 bases, with 12 bases left between them. The germline V gene encodes CDR1 LNHDA and CDR2 SQIVND (reference sequence). The full variable domain, completed using reference TRBV19 and TRBJ1-5, is DGGITQSPKYLFRKEGQNVTLSCEQNLNHDAMYWYRQDPGQGLRLIYYSQIVNDFQKGDIAEGYSVSREKKESFPLTVTSAQKNPTAFYLCASSISAGENQPQHFGDGTRLSIL.

This chain connects TRBV28 to TRBJ1-2; unclear D gene. Germline V gene lookup returns CDR1 MDHEN and CDR2 SYDVKM. The CDR3 loop spans 13 amino acids. The germline V and J ends were trimmed by 5 bases and 4 bases, with 11 bases remaining between them. The CDR3 DNA reads as TGTGCCAGCAGTCCATACAACCTCTATGGCTACACCTTC. It specifies CASSPYNLYGYTF.

V usage is TRBV28 and J usage is TRBJ2-2; the match to TRBD2 covers 8 bases. The CDR3 is made up of 17 amino acids. Germline trimming cut 3 bases from V and 6 bases from J; bases unmatched to any gene: 12. Germline V CDR1 and CDR2: MDHEN, SYDVKM. The CDR3 is CASSLARSGSFPGELFF. The DNA of the CDR3 is TGTGCCAGCAGTTTGGCCAGGAGCGGGAGTTTCCCCGGGGAGCTGTTTTTT. Combining the CDR3 with reference TRBV28 and TRBJ2-2 gives the whole variable domain DVKVTQSSRYLVKRTGEKVFLECVQDMDHENMFWYRQDPGLGLRLIYFSYDVKMKEKGDIPEGYSVSREKKERFSLILESASTNQTSMYLCASSLARSGSFPGELFFGEGSRLTVL.

Concerning this clone itself: Compared with germline, one end of the junction differs, possibly owing to a read error. This chain uses TRBV7-7 with TRBJ1-5, with D unresolved. This CDR3 comprises 15 residues. CDR1 is SSHAT and CDR2 is FNYEAQ in the germline V gene (reference sequence). CDR3 region: CASSHRRGDNQPQHF. The CDR3 DNA sequence: TGTGCTAGCAGCCATCGACGCGGGGACAATCAGCCCCAGCATTTT.

V usage is TRBV4-1 and J usage is TRBJ1-2; D might be TRBD1 (6 bases). The V end was cut by 2 bases, the J end by 0 bases, with 22 bases between. Germline V gene data show CDR1 as MGHRA and CDR2 as YSYEKL. This CDR3 contains 19 residues. The CDR3 DNA sequence: TGCGCCAGCAGCCAATCACAGCCGGGGGGGCTCGGAGCTAACTATGGCTACACCTTC. Encoded protein: CASSQSQPGGLGANYGYTF.

The chain is built from TRBV10-3 and TRBJ2-5, with TRBD1 matching 7 bases. Germline assignment: CDR1 ENHRY and CDR2 SYGVKD. The ends lost 5 bases at V and 5 bases at J; junction bases unmatched: 5. This CDR3 comprises 13 residues. CDR3 amino acids: CAISSTGSETQYF. As DNA, the CDR3 is TGTGCCATCAGTTCGACAGGGAGTGAGACCCAGTACTTC.

V gene TRBV18 combines with J gene TRBJ2-7; 10 positions agree with TRBD1. CDR1 KGHSH and CDR2 LQKENI come from the germline V gene. This CDR3 has 15 amino acids. Trimming cost V 2 bases and J 4 bases; bases outside gene matches: 5. Here the CDR3 DNA reads TGTGCCAGCTCACCAGGGACAGGGGTGGAATACGAGCAGTACTTC. Translated, it gives CASSPGTGVEYEQYF.